These 30 T cell receptor beta chains share one sample of origin, sequenced in a study of T-cell reconstitution after alpha-beta-depleted transplantation in children. The library targeted TCRbeta and was prepared with unique molecular identifiers. Using its own MiXCR run on the PCR reads, TCRdb lists one record per CDR3 protein. The table has 300,000 or so distinct CDR3 sequences, approximately 9.6% seen once. The sequencing used PBMCs from the stem cell graft donor, collected from the stem cell graft. These receptors all stem from a human donor who donated a stem cell graft to a child with SCID.

This clonotype was observed a few times. V usage is TRBV2 and J usage is TRBJ2-1, with a tentative D call TRBD1 (8 bases). The length of the CDR3 is 14 residues. Germline CDR1 and CDR2: SNHLY and FYNNEI. V lost 5 bases to trimming and J lost 16 bases, with 24 bases between them. CDR3 nucleotide sequence: TGTGCCAGCAGTTCCCGGGGGGCAGGGGGCGATCAATTCTTC. It is translated as CASSSRGAGGDQFF.

This clonotype has a count of ten or more. The chain employs TRBV6-5 and TRBJ1-1; possibly TRBD1 for D (6 bases). Trimming cost V 2 bases and J 4 bases, with 17 bases left between them. Per the germline V gene, CDR1 is MNHEY and CDR2 is SVGAGI. The CDR3 extends over 16 amino acids. CDR3 sequence: CASSYLHTGLVTEAFF. The CDR3 region has the DNA TGTGCCAGCAGTTACCTACATACAGGGTTGGTCACTGAAGCTTTCTTT.

V is TRBV5-1 and J is TRBJ2-3; D uncertain. V was shortened by 4 bases and J by 2 bases, with 14 bases between the two germline ends. This CDR3 has 15 amino acids. Germline loops: CDR1 SGHRS, CDR2 YFSETQ. CDR3 amino acids: CASSEDGLHTDTQYF. The CDR3 region has the DNA TGCGCCAGCAGCGAAGACGGTCTACACACAGATACGCAGTATTTT.

This clonotype appeared a few times. The genes are TRBV5-1 and TRBJ2-7; D is perhaps TRBD2 (6 bases). The CDR3 consists of 15 residues. CDR1 is SGHRS and CDR2 is YFSETQ in the germline V gene. The V end lost 0 bases, the J end lost 0 bases, and 10 bases lay between the germline ends. CDR3 sequence reads: CASSLEVGSSYEQYF. The DNA of the CDR3 is TGCGCCAGCAGCTTGGAGGTCGGGAGCTCCTACGAGCAGTACTTC.

This clonotype was detected ten times or more. The chain links TRBV28 to TRBJ2-7, with D possibly being TRBD1 or TRBD2 (5 bases each). Germline V lookup: CDR1 MDHEN, CDR2 SYDVKM. Trimming cost V 6 bases and J 0 bases, with 12 bases left between them. The CDR3 runs 14 residues. The CDR3 region is CASRGTAPSYEQYF. The CDR3 bases are TGTGCCAGCAGAGGGACCGCTCCCTCCTACGAGCAGTACTTC. Supplemented by reference TRBV28 and TRBJ2-7, the full variable domain reads DVKVTQSSRYLVKRTGEKVFLECVQDMDHENMFWYRQDPGLGLRLIYFSYDVKMKEKGDIPEGYSVSREKKERFSLILESASTNQTSMYLCASRGTAPSYEQYFGPGTRLTVT.

J is TRBJ2-3 and V is TRBV7-3; D is ambiguous. Per the germline V gene, CDR1 is SGHTA and CDR2 is FQGTGA. The CDR3 sequence is 16 residues long. Trimming took off 1 base at V and 0 bases at J, with 11 bases between the two ends. CDR3 amino acids: CASSLSAATSTDTQYF. CDR3 sequence (DNA): TGTGCCAGCAGCTTAAGTGCGGCTACTAGCACAGATACGCAGTATTTT.

The chain recombines TRBV7-6 with TRBJ2-3; tentatively, D is TRBD2 (6 bases). Germline V CDR1 and CDR2: SGHVS, FNYEAQ. This CDR3 spans 15 amino acids. V lost 3 bases and J 6 bases, leaving 16 bases between the germline ends. This CDR3 reads CASSLAGSLADTQYF. CDR3 coding DNA: TGTGCCAGCAGCTTGGCGGGGAGCCTTGCGGATACGCAGTATTTT.

This clonotype was seen a single time. This sequence may be a read error, since a much larger clone differs from it by one base. The V gene is TRBV27, the J gene TRBJ2-1; D gene unclear. This CDR3 is 14 amino acids long. CDR1 and CDR2 (germline): MNHEY, SMNVEV (reference sequence). CDR3 DNA: TGTTCCAGCAGTTTGGCGGACTCCTACAATGAGCAGTTCTTC. This translates into CSSSLADSYNEQFF.

A few counts support this clonotype. The V call is TRBV6-1, the J call TRBJ1-6, with unresolved D. The germline V gene encodes CDR1 MNHNS and CDR2 SASEGT. V was clipped by 2 bases and J by 10 bases, with 18 bases between them. The CDR3 loop spans 16 amino acids. The CDR3 DNA reads TGTGCCAGCAGTGAACCGGGTCGGCATACTCGGTCACCCCTCCACTTT. It specifies CASSEPGRHTRSPLHF.

This clonotype was seen ten or more times. The chain recombines TRBV6-1 with TRBJ2-1, with 11 bases that match TRBD1. The germline V gene encodes CDR1 MNHNS and CDR2 SASEGT. The CDR3 is 15 amino acids. With V trimmed by 8 bases and J by 8 bases, 11 bases remained unmatched. The CDR3 protein is CASVSVWTGGHEQFF. The CDR3 DNA follows: TGTGCCAGCGTCTCAGTTTGGACAGGGGGCCATGAGCAGTTCTTC.

There are a few counts of this clonotype. CDR3 protein: CASSRSGGRNTEAFF. The DNA of the CDR3 is TGTGCCAGTAGTCGATCAGGGGGCCGAAACACTGAAGCTTTCTTT. This chain connects TRBV19 to TRBJ1-1; 8 bases are a match to TRBD1. Trimming took 5 bases from V and 2 from J; bases not matched to a gene: 7. Germline values: CDR1 LNHDA, CDR2 SQIVND (reference sequence). The CDR3 covers 15 residues. The complete variable domain, with remaining parts taken from reference TRBV19 and TRBJ1-1, reads DGGITQSPKYLFRKEGQNVTLSCEQNLNHDAMYWYRQDPGQGLRLIYYSQIVNDFQKGDIAEGYSVSREKKESFPLTVTSAQKNPTAFYLCASSRSGGRNTEAFFGQGTRLTVV.

This clonotype was found a few times. The rearrangement links TRBV11-2 to TRBJ2-5, with D possibly matching TRBD1 (6 bases). Germline-derived CDR1 and CDR2 are SGHAT and FQNNGV. V was cut by 1 base and J by 1 base, with 10 bases left in between. The CDR3 runs to 15 residues. As DNA, the CDR3 is TGTGCCAGCAGCTTAGGCGACAGGCTCCAAGAGACCCAGTACTTC. Protein: CASSLGDRLQETQYF.

In its sample, this clonotype was seen many times. The V and J genes are TRBV6-5 and TRBJ1-1; weak D call: TRBD1 (6 bases). The CDR3 extends over 16 amino acids. The germline V gene encodes CDR1 MNHEY and CDR2 SVGAGI. Trimming shortened V by 6 bases and J by 0 bases, and 17 bases separated the two germline ends. The CDR3 sequence: CASSPKQGNLNTEAFF. For the CDR3, the DNA is TGTGCCAGCAGCCCTAAACAGGGCAACCTGAACACTGAAGCTTTCTTT.

This clonotype was observed a few times. The chain uses TRBV7-3 and TRBJ2-4, with 8 bases that match TRBD2. V lost 1 base to trimming and J lost 8 bases; unmatched junction nucleotides: 7. The germline V gene encodes CDR1 SGHTA and CDR2 FQGTGA. The length of the CDR3 is 15 residues. In nucleotides, the CDR3 is TGTGCCAGCAGCTTAATCGGGGGGGCCGGGGACATTCAGTACTTC. Its protein product is CASSLIGGAGDIQYF.

This clonotype occurred a few times. The chain recombines TRBV20-1 with TRBJ1-1; 7 bases fit TRBD1. Germline CDR1 is DFQATT and CDR2 is SNEGSKA (reference sequence). The CDR3 has 17 residues. Trimming removed 0 bases from V and 3 bases from J; junction bases left unmatched: 13. CDR3 region: CSARDHETGWGYTEAFF. The CDR3 nucleotides are TGCAGTGCTAGAGATCATGAGACAGGGTGGGGGTACACTGAAGCTTTCTTT.

This clonotype was seen only a few times. The V call is TRBV12-3 or TRBV12-4, the J call TRBJ2-5, with 7 nucleotides matching TRBD1. This CDR3 is 17 amino acids long. Germline trimming cut 4 bases from V and 2 bases from J; bases unmatched to any gene: 13. The CDR3 nucleotides are TGTGCCAGCAGTTCCTACCTGACAGGGCTCAATCAAGAGACCCAGTACTTC. Protein sequence: CASSSYLTGLNQETQYF.

This clonotype appeared a few times. In DNA, the CDR3 is TGTGCCAGCAGTTTAGGGGTAGCGAGCAATGAGCAGTTCTTC. This encodes CASSLGVASNEQFF. This chain connects TRBV27 to TRBJ2-1, with a tentative D call TRBD2 (5 bases). The CDR3 loop spans 14 amino acids. Trimming pared 2 bases from V and 6 bases from J, leaving 11 bases between. Looked up from germline, CDR1 is MNHEY and CDR2 is SMNVEV (reference sequence).

This clonotype showed up just a few times. The chain is built from TRBV18 and TRBJ2-7; the match to TRBD1 covers 7 bases. V lost 3 bases and J lost 7; bases outside the gene matches: 3. CDR3 length equals 12 residues. Germline V lookup: CDR1 KGHSH, CDR2 LQKENI. The CDR3 nucleotides read TGTGCCAGCTCACCGCAGGGGGAAGAGCAGTACTTC. Translation: CASSPQGEEQYF.

This clonotype was detected a few times. V is TRBV5-1 and J is TRBJ2-2; D perhaps matches TRBD1 (5 bases). V was cut by 2 bases and J by 5 bases, with 22 bases left in between. The CDR3 extends over 18 amino acids. Germline V gives CDR1 SGHRS, CDR2 YFSETQ. CDR3: CASSFFSHRSYTTGELFF. The DNA of the CDR3 is TGCGCCAGCAGCTTTTTTAGTCACAGGTCCTACACGACCGGGGAGCTGTTTTTT.

This chain connects TRBV6-1 to TRBJ2-7; 7 nucleotides match TRBD1. From germline, CDR1 is MNHNS and CDR2 SASEGT. CDR3 length: 13 amino acids. V dropped 7 bases and J dropped 4; count of bases not matched to a gene: 7. The CDR3 protein is CASKTGTVYEQYF. For the CDR3, the DNA is TGTGCCAGCAAAACAGGGACAGTATACGAGCAGTACTTC.

This clonotype was found a few times. The chain recombines TRBV10-3 with TRBJ2-5; perhaps D is TRBD1 or TRBD2 (5 bases each). Germline CDR1 reads ENHRY; CDR2 reads SYGVKD. Trimming cost V 2 bases and J 4 bases, with 5 bases left between them. CDR3 length equals 12 residues. CDR3 DNA: TGTGCCATCAGTGAGGGGGGAGAGACCCAGTACTTC. Amino acid sequence: CAISEGGETQYF.

This clonotype was observed at least ten times. The chain joins TRBV5-1 to TRBJ1-1, with TRBD1 identical over 10 bases. The CDR3 spans 14 residues. V was pared by 3 bases and J by 3 bases, with 2 bases of the junction left unmatched. Germline CDR1 and CDR2: SGHRS and YFSETQ. CDR3 sequence reads: CASSYGTGDTEAFF. CDR3 coding DNA: TGCGCCAGCAGCTACGGGACAGGGGACACTGAAGCTTTCTTT.

In this sample, this clonotype turned up many times. CDR3: CSVEDLLRNTEAFF. In nucleotides, the CDR3 is TGCAGCGTTGAAGACTTGCTCAGGAACACTGAAGCTTTCTTT. V and J are TRBV29-1 and TRBJ1-1, with D unresolved. CDR3 size: 14 residues. CDR1 and CDR2 (germline): SQVTM, ANQGSEA. Deletions cut 0 bases from V and 1 base from J, with 9 bases between.

The rearrangement joins TRBV20-1 to TRBJ2-1, with D tentatively TRBD2 (5 bases). Germline V CDR1 and CDR2: DFQATT, SNEGSKA (reference sequence). The CDR3 is 11 amino acids. With 3 bases removed from V and 7 bases from J, the gap between germline ends came to 7 bases. CDR3 loop: CSARQRNEQFF. CDR3 nucleotide sequence: TGCAGTGCTAGGCAGCGGAATGAGCAGTTCTTC.

In this sample, this clonotype turned up many times. The V call is TRBV4-1, the J call TRBJ2-3; the D gene is possibly TRBD1 (6 bases). Trimming pared 3 bases from V and 0 bases from J, leaving 13 bases between. The CDR3 extends over 16 amino acids. Germline V gives CDR1 MGHRA, CDR2 YSYEKL. In DNA, the CDR3 is TGCGCCAGCAGCCAGGGGGCATCGTCTAGCACAGATACGCAGTATTTT. Its translation is CASSQGASSSTDTQYF.

This clonotype was observed a handful of times. The chain carries TRBV11-2 and TRBJ2-3; perhaps TRBD1 as D (6 bases). This CDR3 region has 14 residues. V lost 4 bases to trimming and J lost 3 bases, with 11 bases between them. CDR1 SGHAT and CDR2 FQNNGV come from the germline V gene. The chain's CDR3 is CASSSWTETDTQYF. The CDR3 DNA is TGTGCCAGCAGCTCGTGGACAGAAACAGATACGCAGTATTTT.

This clonotype was seen repeatedly, ten times or more. This chain connects TRBV7-6 to TRBJ2-3; 9 nucleotides align to TRBD2. CDR3 size: 17 residues. Trimming removed 4 bases from V and 5 bases from J; junction bases left unmatched: 13. Germline values: CDR1 SGHVS, CDR2 FNYEAQ. The CDR3 sequence is CASSSSPLAGMGDTQYF. As DNA, the CDR3 is TGTGCCAGCAGCTCATCCCCGCTAGCGGGGATGGGAGATACGCAGTATTTT.

The J gene is TRBJ2-1, the V gene TRBV2; the match to TRBD1 covers 7 bases. V shed 9 bases and J 7 bases; nucleotides not matched to a gene: 3. CDR3 length: 11 amino acids. The germline V gene has CDR1 SNHLY and CDR2 FYNNEI. CDR3 sequence (DNA): TGTGCCAGAATACAGGGGAATGAGCAGTTCTTC. Residues: CARIQGNEQFF.

This clonotype showed up just a few times. The J gene is TRBJ1-1, the V gene TRBV10-3; D is unclear. Germline CDR1 ENHRY, CDR2 SYGVKD. The CDR3 is 13 residues long. V gave up 10 bases and J gave up 0 bases, with 12 bases separating them. CDR3 coding DNA: TGTGCCAATGCCGGCCACATGAACACTGAAGCTTTCTTT. Translating it yields CANAGHMNTEAFF.

The chain is built from TRBV20-1 and TRBJ2-3, with 8 bases lining up with TRBD2. The CDR3 contains 15 residues. From germline, CDR1 is DFQATT and CDR2 SNEGSKA (reference sequence). V lost 8 bases, J lost 4 bases, and 14 bases stayed unmatched. The CDR3 bases are TGCAGTACGCCCGGGGGGGAGTCGACCCCAGATACGCAGTATTTT. This encodes CSTPGGESTPDTQYF.